This T cell receptor beta chain appears in the sequencing data of a study of blood T cell repertoires in COVID-19. Method: immunoSEQ multiplex PCR; TCRdb's copy keeps in-frame clones and lacks some. The repertoire holds about 90,000 clones, approximately 80% seen once, with around 9.4% in the top ten. Trimming shortened V by 2 bases and J by 7 bases, and 14 bases separated the two germline ends. Germline V gene lookup returns CDR1 MNHNY and CDR2 SVGAGI (reference sequence). The CDR3 has 15 amino acids. Sequenced input: peripheral blood. This TCR derives from an elderly woman with acute or convalescent COVID-19. The gene calls are TRBV6-6 and TRBJ1-4; D may be TRBD1 (6 bases). The chain's CDR3 is CASSYPPGEGEKLFF. CDR3 in DNA: TGTGCCAGCAGTTACCCCCCAGGGGAAGGTGAAAAACTGTTTTTT.